Sequencing of this TCR beta chain was carried out in a study of patients and donors after allogeneic stem cell transplantation. MiXCR, run by TCRdb on the RT-PCR reads, gives a single entry per CDR3 protein. The data hold about 57,000 distinct CDR3 sequences, with about an eighth observed a single time. The CDR3 contains 11 residues. Germline V gene sequence: CDR1 LNHDA, CDR2 SQIVND (reference sequence). Trimming left V 8 bases short and J 3 bases short, with 8 bases between. This clonotype was obtained from a human donor who was either an allogeneic HSCT recipient or a stem cell or donor lymphocyte infusion donor (not recorded which). It is not recorded whose cells these are; they may come from a transplant donor. Sequenced: blood, either unsorted or a sorted T cell fraction (not recorded which). V and J are TRBV19 and TRBJ2-7; possible D gene TRBD1, 6 bases. The CDR3: CASGGHYEQYF. The CDR3 nucleotides read TGTGCCAGTGGGGGACACTACGAGCAGTACTTC.